The following is a T cell receptor (beta chain) sequence with its context. Its antigen is undetermined. The conserved final phenylalanine or tryptophan is absent from the CDR3, which likely points to a read error. This sample stems from a study of tumor-infiltrating lymphocytes in primary liver carcinoma. On the study more broadly: Roughly 3.65 to 8 million productive TCRbeta reads were obtained per sample, with similar numbers across tissue types.

A primer in the constant region served to generate TCR beta cDNA from approximately 450 ng of total RNA. Modified slightly, ARM-PCR produced TCR beta libraries over three nested multiplex PCR rounds. TRBV1-TRBV30 forward primers and a C-beta reverse primer were used in the first two PCR rounds, which each ran for approximately 9 cycles. TCRdb re-called the multiplex PCR reads through MiXCR, storing one row per CDR3 protein. The data contain about 100,000 distinct CDR3 sequences, just over 65% of them singletons. Overall study results and limits: Tumor region pairs overlapped more than did tumor-adjacent and tumor-blood pairs.

V lost 1 base and J lost 7, with 7 bases in between. The CDR3 has 13 residues. The V gene's germline CDR1 is SGHAT and CDR2 FQDESV (reference sequence). Co-extraction yielded RNA and DNA from approximately 20-30 mg of unsorted bulk tissue. Patients underwent resection of primary liver carcinoma. The V and J genes are TRBV11-1 and TRBJ2-2, with no clear D. What was sequenced was tumor-adjacent normal liver tissue. This receptor was obtained from a middle-aged man with primary liver carcinoma and hepatitis B virus infection. CDR3 loop: CASSLVRFGELFL. The CDR3 bases are TGTGCCAGCAGCTTAGTACGTTTCGGGGAGCTGTTTTTG.